A single sample gave rise to the 30 T cell receptor beta chains below, sequenced in a study of blood T cells in healthy people across ages (dated by TCRdb to between 2015 and 2017). Preparation of the library involved 5' RACE. Sequenced on an Illumina HiSeq 2500. A second PCR of roughly 6 to 11 cycles was run with a J-beta primer mix and a sample-barcoded 5' primer. The public reads were run again by TCRdb, first through fastp at Q25 and then through MiXCR, and only productive beta chains were kept. Rows are unified per CDR3 protein, each entry keeping the most common DNA and genes. This sample is represented by around 1,700,000 distinct CDR3 sequences; over 25% of them were singletons. Roughly 8% of the sample lies in the top ten. The sequenced material came from blood. The source is a woman aged 25 to 39 in good health.

This clonotype showed up just a few times. The chain joins TRBV5-1 to TRBJ2-1; 15 nucleotides line up with TRBD2. V gave up 4 bases and J gave up 6 bases; unmatched junction bases: 11. Germline CDR1 SGHRS, CDR2 YFSETQ. The CDR3 runs 18 residues. The CDR3 coding sequence is TGCGCCAGCAGCCCCGAGGGGACTAGCGGGAGGAGGGGCAATGAGCAGTTCTTC. Its translation: CASSPEGTSGRRGNEQFF.

The chain has TRBV21-1 and TRBJ1-5. TRBV21-1 is classified as a pseudogene. CDR3 length: 13 residues. In nucleotides, the CDR3 is TGTGCCAGCAGCAAAGGGACCCCTCAGCCCCAGCATTTT. This encodes CASSKGTPQPQHF.

V usage is TRBV9 and J usage is TRBJ2-2; D ambiguous. The germline V gene has CDR1 SGDLS and CDR2 YYNGEE. Trimming removed 0 bases at V and 8 bases at J, with 8 bases between. This CDR3 is 13 amino acids long. The CDR3 sequence is CASSVEIQGELFF. As DNA, the CDR3 is TGTGCCAGCAGCGTAGAAATTCAAGGGGAGCTGTTTTTT.

This clonotype appeared a few times. The chain uses TRBV20-1 and TRBJ2-3, with 7 bases aligning to TRBD2. Trimming took 5 bases from V and 4 from J; bases not matched to a gene: 3. CDR3 length: 12 residues. The germline V gene has CDR1 DFQATT and CDR2 SNEGSKA (reference sequence). Here the CDR3 DNA reads TGCAGTGCTCGGACTAGGTCAGATACGCAGTATTTT. It specifies CSARTRSDTQYF.

The rearrangement joins TRBV7-2 to TRBJ2-3, with TRBD2 matching over 11 bases. The germline V gene has CDR1 SGHTA and CDR2 FQGNSA. Unmatched junction bases numbered 6, after V lost 5 bases and J lost 2 bases. This CDR3 comprises 16 residues. CDR3 in DNA: TGTGCCAGCAGCCGCAAGACTAGCGGGGTCACAGATACGCAGTATTTT. Translated, it gives CASSRKTSGVTDTQYF.

This clonotype has only a few counts. The chain has TRBV5-1 and TRBJ2-3, with TRBD1 matching 11 bases. The V segment lost 7 bases and the J segment 2 bases; nucleotides outside the gene matches: 6. Germline V gene lookup returns CDR1 SGHRS and CDR2 YFSETQ. This CDR3 contains 15 residues. The CDR3 region has the DNA TGCGCCAGCCGGGACAGGGGGATCCTCACAGATACGCAGTATTTT. Protein: CASRDRGILTDTQYF.

The rearrangement links TRBV12-3 or TRBV12-4 to TRBJ2-4; perhaps TRBD1 as D (6 bases). The CDR3 sequence is 16 residues long. The V end was cut by 6 bases, the J end by 0 bases, with 15 bases between. For the CDR3, the DNA is TGTGCCAGCAGCGTAGGGACACCTCTAGCCAAAAACATTCAGTACTTC. This encodes CASSVGTPLAKNIQYF.

The rearrangement uses TRBV12-3 or TRBV12-4 and TRBJ1-5; D not certain. V lost 3 bases, J lost 9 bases, and 12 bases lay in between. This CDR3 contains 13 residues. DNA of the CDR3: TGTGCCAGCAGTTTCGGGCGGGCGTCGCCCCAGCATTTT. It codes for CASSFGRASPQHF.

This clonotype was picked up a small number of times. This sequence joins TRBV12-3 or TRBV12-4 and TRBJ2-4; D may be TRBD1 (7 bases). V lost 3 bases and J lost 13, with 22 bases in between. This CDR3 comprises 15 residues. The CDR3 here is CASSFAGQSLLEQYF. The DNA for the CDR3 is TGTGCCAGCAGTTTTGCGGGACAGTCCCTTTTAGAGCAGTACTTC.

This sequence joins TRBV15 and TRBJ2-1; 9 bases align to TRBD2. Trimming took 1 base from V and 15 from J; bases not matched to a gene: 10. The CDR3 spans 14 residues. In germline, CDR1 is LNHNV, CDR2 YYDKDF (reference sequence). The CDR3 loop reads CATSRGRVAGVPFF. Here the CDR3 DNA reads TGTGCCACCAGCAGAGGGAGGGTAGCGGGAGTCCCGTTCTTC.

The rearrangement joins TRBV10-3 to TRBJ2-3, with 10 bases aligning to TRBD2. V shed 5 bases, J shed 0 bases, and the junction held 14 bases outside the gene matches. This CDR3 is built from 19 residues. Germline loops: CDR1 ENHRY, CDR2 SYGVKD. The CDR3 nucleotides are TGTGCCATCAGTATAGCGGGGGGCCTTTCTGGTTCTAGCACAGATACGCAGTATTTT. Translating gives CAISIAGGLSGSSTDTQYF.

The V and J genes are TRBV5-1 and TRBJ2-2; tentative D call: TRBD2 (6 bases). Germline CDR1 is SGHRS and CDR2 is YFSETQ. Deletions cut 0 bases from V and 6 bases from J, with 18 bases between. CDR3 length equals 17 residues. The CDR3, as DNA: TGCGCCAGCAGCTTGGGACTAGACCACGGTACAGCCGGGGAGCTGTTTTTT. This gives the protein CASSLGLDHGTAGELFF.

This clonotype was seen more than once but under ten times. The gene calls are TRBV5-1 and TRBJ1-2; possible D gene TRBD1, 6 bases. CDR3 length: 17 amino acids. The germline gives CDR1 SGHRS, CDR2 YFSETQ. The V gene lost 5 bases and the J gene lost 5 bases, with 25 bases spanning the gap. This CDR3 reads CASRYRDRLPDWYGYTF. The CDR3 bases are TGCGCCAGCAGATACAGGGACCGGTTACCGGACTGGTATGGCTACACCTTC.

On this clonotype itself: One end of the junction does not line up with germline, which may come from a read error. The CDR3 nucleotides are TGTGCTACCAGCAGAGACTCCTTCGGAGCATACAATGAGCAGTTCTTC. It translates to CATSRDSFGAYNEQFF. The V call is TRBV15, the J call TRBJ2-1; D not resolved. CDR1 and CDR2 (germline): LNHNV, YYDKDF (reference sequence). CDR3 length: 16 residues.

About this clonotype: Possible read error: a much larger clone is one base away. The V gene is TRBV29-1, the J gene TRBJ2-4; either TRBD1 or TRBD2 may fit D (5 bases each). The closer fit of TRBJ2-7 to the DNA end suggests the J call may be wrong. CDR1 and CDR2 from the germline V gene are SQVTM and ANQGSEA. This CDR3 is 12 amino acids long. This CDR3 is CSGVGDSNEQYF. CDR3 nucleotides: TGCAGCGGTGTGGGGGATTCCAACGAGCAGTACTTC.

V usage is TRBV7-8 and J usage is TRBJ2-7; tentatively, D is TRBD1 or TRBD2 (6 bases each). Per germline, CDR1 SGHVS and CDR2 FQNEAQ. With 1 base removed from V and 6 bases from J, the gap between germline ends came to 25 bases. The CDR3 covers 18 residues. This CDR3 is CASSLEGGFGLSSLEQYF. The DNA for the CDR3 is TGTGCCAGCAGCTTAGAGGGGGGCTTCGGACTATCCTCGCTCGAGCAGTACTTC.

V and J are TRBV7-9 and TRBJ2-7, with 11 bases aligning to TRBD2. V was pared by 1 base and J by 4 bases, with 15 bases of the junction left unmatched. CDR1 SEHNR and CDR2 FQNEAQ come from the germline V gene (reference sequence). This CDR3 contains 19 residues. CDR3 residues: CASSLGLSLAGVPSYEQYF. The CDR3 DNA sequence: TGTGCCAGCAGCTTAGGACTGTCACTAGCGGGAGTTCCATCTTACGAGCAGTACTTC.

This clonotype is a singleton in its sample. Mismatch with germline at one junction end may stem from a read error. The chain employs TRBV5-4 and TRBJ1-2, with D maybe TRBD1 (5 bases). The CDR3 spans 14 residues. CDR1 SGHNT and CDR2 YYREEE come from the germline V gene (reference sequence). The CDR3 bases are TGTGCCGGCAGCTTGGATAAGGGGAGTGGGGCCTACACCTTC. This sequence encodes CAGSLDKGSGAYTF.

This chain joins TRBV12-3 or TRBV12-4 and TRBJ1-2; D not resolved. CDR3 size: 14 residues. V was shortened by 7 bases and J by 0 bases, with 12 bases between the two germline ends. Here the CDR3 reads CASTWYKSNYGYTF. CDR3 DNA sequence: TGTGCCAGCACATGGTACAAATCTAACTATGGCTACACCTTC.

This clonotype has at least ten counts. This chain joins TRBV20-1 and TRBJ2-4; D perhaps matches TRBD1 (6 bases). V lost 8 bases to trimming and J lost 0 bases, with 20 bases between them. The CDR3 sequence is 16 residues long. CDR1 and CDR2 (germline): DFQATT, SNEGSKA (reference sequence). The CDR3 bases are TGCAGTCTCGAGGATCTAACAGGGTTAGCCAAAAACATTCAGTACTTC. Its translation is CSLEDLTGLAKNIQYF.

This clonotype showed up just a few times. V usage is TRBV6-5 and J usage is TRBJ2-4; 8 bases agree with TRBD2. The ends lost 0 bases at V and 1 base at J; junction bases unmatched: 5. The CDR3 extends over 17 amino acids. CDR1 MNHEY and CDR2 SVGAGI come from the germline V gene. CDR3 bases: TGTGCCAGCAGTTACTCGACTGGCGGGGGGGCCAAAAACATTCAGTACTTC. This gives the protein CASSYSTGGGAKNIQYF.

The CDR3 bases are TGTGCCAGCAGCCAGGGGACTGAAGGAGGCTACACCTTC. Protein: CASSQGTEGGYTF. V gene TRBV4-2 combines with J gene TRBJ1-2; perhaps TRBD1 as D (5 bases). The germline gives CDR1 LGHNA, CDR2 YNFKEQ. This CDR3 is built from 13 residues. V shed 3 bases and J shed 8 bases, with 13 bases lying between them.

Regarding this clonotype: One end of the junction varies from germline; a read error may be responsible. The chain carries TRBV5-1 and TRBJ2-1, with D unresolved. CDR3 length equals 16 residues. Germline CDR1 SGHRS, CDR2 YFSETQ. This CDR3 is CASSFIPDRSHNEQFF. The CDR3 nucleotides are TGCGCCAGCAGCTTTATCCCAGATCGCTCCCACAATGAGCAGTTCTTC.

This clonotype has more than one count but fewer than ten. J is TRBJ2-6 and V is TRBV5-1; 8 nucleotides agree with TRBD1. Per germline, CDR1 SGHRS and CDR2 YFSETQ. This CDR3 has 19 amino acids. The V gene end was trimmed by 3 bases and the J gene end by 4 bases; junction bases not matched to a gene: 15. The CDR3 bases are TGCGCCAGCAGCTCGACAGGACAGGGTTCCCTCGGAGGGGCCAACGTCCTGACTTTC. This encodes CASSSTGQGSLGGANVLTF.

The chain has TRBV10-3 and TRBJ1-4; D is uncertain. CDR1 is ENHRY, CDR2 SYGVKD, per germline. Trimming shortened V by 10 bases and J by 8 bases, and 17 bases separated the two germline ends. The CDR3 has 13 amino acids. CDR3 sequence: CATMTDSGEKLFF. CDR3 DNA: TGTGCCACGATGACGGACTCCGGCGAAAAACTGTTTTTT.

The chain uses TRBV5-1 and TRBJ2-1; 11 bases line up with TRBD2. Germline V gene lookup returns CDR1 SGHRS and CDR2 YFSETQ. The trim removed 4 bases at V and 2 bases at J, leaving 5 bases unmatched. This CDR3 has 16 residues. The CDR3 protein is CASSAKTSGAYNEQFF. CDR3 nucleotide sequence: TGCGCCAGCAGCGCAAAGACTAGCGGGGCCTACAATGAGCAGTTCTTC.

The rearrangement uses TRBV5-1 and TRBJ2-1; 9 bases map to TRBD2. This CDR3 has 15 residues. Trimming cost V 4 bases and J 7 bases; bases outside gene matches: 9. Germline V lookup: CDR1 SGHRS, CDR2 YFSETQ. The CDR3 region has the DNA TGCGCCAGCAGCCTTAGCGGGGGATATACGAATGAGCAGTTCTTC. It specifies CASSLSGGYTNEQFF.

V and J are TRBV12-3 or TRBV12-4 and TRBJ2-7; D is ambiguous. The V gene lost 0 bases and the J gene lost 4 bases, with 13 bases spanning the gap. The CDR3 length is 15 residues. CDR3 nucleotide sequence: TGTGCCAGCAGTTTAGCGAGCAGGAGACTTTACGAGCAGTACTTC. Its translation: CASSLASRRLYEQYF.

There are many counts of this clonotype. V is TRBV7-2 and J is TRBJ2-3; no definite D call. Germline CDR1 SGHTA, CDR2 FQGNSA. V was trimmed by 5 bases and J by 8 bases, leaving 11 bases between them. This CDR3 spans 12 amino acids. The CDR3 DNA reads TGTGCCAGCAGCCTCAACACGGGTACGCAGTATTTT. Translating gives CASSLNTGTQYF.

About this clonotype itself: This may be a read error, as it is one base from a much larger clone. The chain employs TRBV20-1 and TRBJ2-5, with D possibly matching TRBD1 (6 bases). Trimming took off 0 bases at V and 11 bases at J, with 16 bases between the two ends. The CDR3 has 13 residues. Germline V gene lookup returns CDR1 DFQATT and CDR2 SNEGSKA (reference sequence). CDR3 loop: CSARDRGLYGQYF. The CDR3 DNA follows: TGCAGTGCTAGAGATAGGGGGTTATACGGGCAGTACTTC.